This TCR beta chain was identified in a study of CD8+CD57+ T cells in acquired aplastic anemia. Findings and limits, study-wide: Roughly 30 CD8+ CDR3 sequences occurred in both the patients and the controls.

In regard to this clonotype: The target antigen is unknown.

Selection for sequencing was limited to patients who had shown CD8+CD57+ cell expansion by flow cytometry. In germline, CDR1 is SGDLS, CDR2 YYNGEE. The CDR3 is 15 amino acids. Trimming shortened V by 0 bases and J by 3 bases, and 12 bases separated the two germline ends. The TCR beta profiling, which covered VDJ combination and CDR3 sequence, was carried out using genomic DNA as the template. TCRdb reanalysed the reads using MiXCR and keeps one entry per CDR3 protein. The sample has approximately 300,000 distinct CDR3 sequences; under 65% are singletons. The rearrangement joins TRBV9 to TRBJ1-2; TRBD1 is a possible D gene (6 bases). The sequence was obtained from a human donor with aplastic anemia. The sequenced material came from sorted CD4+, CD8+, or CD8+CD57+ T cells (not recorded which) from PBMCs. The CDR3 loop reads CASSVVPGADYGYTF. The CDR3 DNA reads TGTGCCAGCAGCGTAGTACCGGGGGCCGACTATGGCTACACCTTC.